This T cell receptor (beta chain) was captured in a study of Tregs in tolerant kidney transplant recipients. About the research overall: An approximately three-day belatacept mixed lymphocyte reaction, sometimes plus 5-day graft donor restimulation, preceded CD4+CD25+CD127- sorting. Recipient cells were told from donor cells by antibody staining.

In this sample, this clone turned up a few times. Its antigen remains unknown. Clones were sequenced by immunoSEQ multiplex PCR, and TCRdb holds only the in-frame ones, with some missing. The repertoire consists of 15,000 to 25,000 clones, with roughly 65% occurring once and the leading ten covering 3% to 3.5%. This CDR3 contains 15 residues. The V gene lost 6 bases and the J gene lost 1 base, with 16 bases spanning the gap. In germline, CDR1 is MNHEY, CDR2 SVGAGI. Overall study results and limits: Findings come from small patient numbers and require larger validation. Biological reproducibility was not directly addressed in this study.

The chain combines TRBV6-5 with TRBJ2-7, with a weak D call TRBD2 (7 bases). The clonotype was recovered from a human donor in good health. The sequenced sample consisted of Tregs from blood cultured with allogeneic cells. The CDR3 region has the DNA TGTGCCAGCAGATCCTGGGGGGGCGGTTCCTACGAGCAGTACTTC. Its protein is CASRSWGGGSYEQYF.